This T cell receptor (beta chain) was observed in a study of CD8+ T cells in alopecia areata. About the study: Tofacitinib administration to treated patients was oral, at 5 to 10 mg twice daily.

This sample's treatment: oral pan-JAK inhibitor, 5-10 mg twice daily. Sorted populations comprised CD4+ and CD8+ T cells obtained from PBMCs. Broader study findings: Among the top 100, expanded CD8+ clones, as well as scalp clonality, were significantly decreased by tofacitinib. Scalp samples also yield sequences of resident alphabeta T cells from normal skin.

Following extraction, RNA underwent reverse transcription to cDNA, which served as the sequencing template. Profiled with immunoSEQ multiplex PCR; TCRdb holds only in-frame clones, not every one. The table records 130,000 or so clones, approximately 86% of them present only once. As regards this clone: As yet, its antigen is unknown.

The material was CD8+ T cells sorted from blood, obtained at week 4, from a patient treated with tofacitinib. This TCR was recovered from a human donor with alopecia areata.

CDR3 sequence reads: CASSPPSSYEQYF. CDR3 bases: TGTGCCAGCAGCCCACCAAGCTCCTACGAGCAGTACTTC. This chain joins TRBV7-9 and TRBJ2-7, with no clear D. Trimming cost V 5 bases and J 0 bases, with 8 bases left between them. The CDR3 consists of 13 residues. CDR1 and CDR2 (germline): SEHNR, FQNEAQ (reference sequence).